This TCR beta chain was identified in a study of post-analysis software for immune sequencing data. General study results and limits: Roughly 5 TRBV segments, TRBV5-6, TRBV5-1 and TRBV20-1 among them, were found more frequent in patients than controls.

In germline, CDR1 is SEHNR, CDR2 FQNEAQ (reference sequence). This CDR3 region has 14 residues. Trimming stripped 2 bases from V and 4 bases from J, with 11 bases between. As for this clonotype: The antigen is undetermined.

Unique-molecular-identifier-tagged TCR beta cDNA libraries were used. TCRdb reanalysed the PCR reads using MiXCR and keeps one entry per CDR3 protein. The table lists roughly 570,000 distinct CDR3 sequences, around 34% of them singletons. The chain joins TRBV7-9 to TRBJ1-1, with unresolved D. Sequencing was done on a sample of blood. The source of this sequence is a girl aged 2-17 years with multiple sclerosis. The CDR3 nucleotides are TGTGCCAGCAGCTTATGGTGGGAACGCACTGAAGCTTTCTTT. It translates to CASSLWWERTEAFF. Complete variable domain (other parts from reference TRBV7-9 and TRBJ1-1): DTGVSQNPRHKITKRGQNVTFRCDPISEHNRLYWYRQTLGQGPEFLTYFQNEAQLEKSRLLSDRFSAERPKGSFSTLEIQRTEQGDSAMYLCASSLWWERTEAFFGQGTRLTVV.